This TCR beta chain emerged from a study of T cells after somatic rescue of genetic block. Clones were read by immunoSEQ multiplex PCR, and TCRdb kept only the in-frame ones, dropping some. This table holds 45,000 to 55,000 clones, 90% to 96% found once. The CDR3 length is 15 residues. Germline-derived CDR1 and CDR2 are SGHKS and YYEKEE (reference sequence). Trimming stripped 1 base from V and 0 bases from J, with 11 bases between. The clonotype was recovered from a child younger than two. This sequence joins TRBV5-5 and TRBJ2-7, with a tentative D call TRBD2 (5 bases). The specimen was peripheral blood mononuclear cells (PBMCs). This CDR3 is CASSLTGSGSYEQYF. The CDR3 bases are TGTGCCAGCAGCTTGACGGGGTCGGGCTCCTACGAGCAGTACTTC.